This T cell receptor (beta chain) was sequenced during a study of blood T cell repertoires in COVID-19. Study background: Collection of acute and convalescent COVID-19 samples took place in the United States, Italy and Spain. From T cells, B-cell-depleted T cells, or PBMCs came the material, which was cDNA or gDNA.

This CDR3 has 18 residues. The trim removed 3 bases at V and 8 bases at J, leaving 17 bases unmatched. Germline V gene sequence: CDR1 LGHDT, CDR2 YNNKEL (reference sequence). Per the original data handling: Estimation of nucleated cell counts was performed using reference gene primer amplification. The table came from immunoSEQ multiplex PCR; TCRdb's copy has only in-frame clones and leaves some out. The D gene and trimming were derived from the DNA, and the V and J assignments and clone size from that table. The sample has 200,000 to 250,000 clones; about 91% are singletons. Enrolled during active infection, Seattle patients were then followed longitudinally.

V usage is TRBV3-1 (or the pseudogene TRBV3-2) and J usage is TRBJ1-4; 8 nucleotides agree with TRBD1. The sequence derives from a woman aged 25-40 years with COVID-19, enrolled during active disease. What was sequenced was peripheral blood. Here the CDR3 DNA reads TGTGCCAGCAGCCAGTTTCCCAGGGTCAGGGGGCATCGGGAAAAACTGTTTTTT. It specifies CASSQFPRVRGHREKLFF.